This section outlines one T cell receptor (beta chain) sequence together with its context. The sample comes from a study of blood T cell repertoires in COVID-19. The data were produced by immunoSEQ multiplex PCR, yet TCRdb's version contains in-frame clones alone and is incomplete. The table lists just under 90,000 clones, 60% to 80% of them singletons, with roughly 14% in the top ten. The CDR3 covers 13 residues. The V end was cut by 2 bases, the J end by 3 bases, with 9 bases between. CDR1 is SGHNT, CDR2 YYREEE, per germline (reference sequence). This clonotype originated in a woman aged 80 or over with acute or convalescent COVID-19. This rearrangement joins TRBV5-4 to TRBJ2-7; D not resolved. Sequenced sample: peripheral blood. This CDR3 reads CASSFGRFYEQYF. The CDR3 nucleotides are TGTGCCAGCAGCTTTGGCAGATTCTACGAGCAGTACTTC. The full variable domain, with the rest looked up from reference TRBV5-4 and TRBJ2-7, is ETGVTQSPTHLIKTRGQQVTLRCSSQSGHNTVSWYQQALGQGPQFIFQYYREEENGRGNFPPRFSGLQFPNYSSELNVNALELDDSALYLCASSFGRFYEQYFGPGTRLTVT.